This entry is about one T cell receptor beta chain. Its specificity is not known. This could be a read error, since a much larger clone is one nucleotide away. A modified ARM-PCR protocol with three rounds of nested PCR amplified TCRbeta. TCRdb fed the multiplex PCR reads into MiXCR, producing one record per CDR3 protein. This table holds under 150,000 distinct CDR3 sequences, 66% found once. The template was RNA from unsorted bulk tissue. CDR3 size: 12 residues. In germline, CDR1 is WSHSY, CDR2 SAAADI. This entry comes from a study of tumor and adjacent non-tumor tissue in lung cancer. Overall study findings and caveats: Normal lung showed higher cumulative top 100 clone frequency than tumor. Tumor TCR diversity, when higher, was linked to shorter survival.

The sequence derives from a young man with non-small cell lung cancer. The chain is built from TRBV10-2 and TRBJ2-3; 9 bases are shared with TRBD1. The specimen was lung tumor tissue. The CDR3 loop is CASSNDRGGIDF. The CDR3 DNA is TGCGCCAGCAGCAACGACAGGGGGGGGATAGATTTT.